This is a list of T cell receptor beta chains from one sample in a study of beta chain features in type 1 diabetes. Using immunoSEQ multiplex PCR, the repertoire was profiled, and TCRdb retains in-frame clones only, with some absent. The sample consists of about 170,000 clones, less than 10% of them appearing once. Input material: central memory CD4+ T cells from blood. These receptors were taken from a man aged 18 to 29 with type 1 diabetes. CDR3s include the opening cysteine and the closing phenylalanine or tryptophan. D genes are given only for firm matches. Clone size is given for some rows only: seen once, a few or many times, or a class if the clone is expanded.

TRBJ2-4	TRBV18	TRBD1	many	TGTGCCAGCTCACCACCGGGACAGGGTTTGGGCATTCAGTACTTC	CASSPPGQGLGIQYF
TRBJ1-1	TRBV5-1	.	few	TGCGCCAGCAGCTTGGACGAGTTCACTGAAGCTTTCTTT	CASSLDEFTEAFF
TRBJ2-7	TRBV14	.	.	TGTGCCAGCAGCCAAGATAGCCTTGGCGAGCAGTACTTC	CASSQDSLGEQYF
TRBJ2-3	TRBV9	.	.	TGTGCCAGCAGCTTGCCCCCGGCGGGAACTGCAGATACGCAGTATTTT	CASSLPPAGTADTQYF
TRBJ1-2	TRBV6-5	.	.	TGTGCCAGCAGGAACGGACCGGGGTGCACCTTC	CASRNGPGCTF
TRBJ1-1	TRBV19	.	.	TGTGCCAGTAGTATAAAGCCCCGGGAGGAGGGTGAAGCTTTCTTT	CASSIKPREEGEAFF
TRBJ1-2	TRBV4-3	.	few	TGCGCCAGCAGCCAAGAGTTATCGTACAATAACTATGGCTACACCTTC	CASSQELSYNNYGYTF
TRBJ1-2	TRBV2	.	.	TGTGCCAGCAGCAGGGCTAACTATGGCTACACCTTC	CASSRANYGYTF
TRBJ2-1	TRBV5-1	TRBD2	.	TGCGCCAGCAGCTTGGCCGGGACTAGCCCTAATGAGCAGTTCTTC	CASSLAGTSPNEQFF
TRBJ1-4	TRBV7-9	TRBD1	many	TGTGCCAGCAGGACAGGGCTCGAAAAACTGTTTTTT	CASRTGLEKLFF
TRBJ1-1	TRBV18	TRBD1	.	TGTGCCAGCTCACCACCGACAGGGTTGGGCACTGAAGCTTTCTTT	CASSPPTGLGTEAFF
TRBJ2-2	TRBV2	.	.	TGTGCCAGCAGTGTCGGGAGCCAAGGGGAGCTGTTTTTT	CASSVGSQGELFF
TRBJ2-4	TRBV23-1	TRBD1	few	TGCGCCAGCAATCGACAGGGAGCAAAAAACATTCAGTACTTC	CASNRQGAKNIQYF
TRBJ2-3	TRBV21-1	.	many	TGTGCCAGCAGTCTCCCCCGGGACAAACATTCTAGCACAGATACGCAGTATTTT	CASSLPRDKHSSTDTQYF
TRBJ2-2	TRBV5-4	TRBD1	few	TGTGCCAGCAGCTTGGGGGCCCCAGGGGGAAGTGGACGCGGGGAGCTGTTTTTT	CASSLGAPGGSGRGELFF
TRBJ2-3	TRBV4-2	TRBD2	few	TGTGCCAGCAGCCAGAGGCTAGCGGGGGATGCTAGCACAGATACGCAGTATTTT	CASSQRLAGDASTDTQYF
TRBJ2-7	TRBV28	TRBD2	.	TGTGCCAGCACTCGTCGGGCTAGCGGGAGACGCGAGCAGTACTTC	CASTRRASGRREQYF
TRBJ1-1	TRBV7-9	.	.	TGTGCCAGCAGCGCGCCTCCGGGACAACTGAACACTGAAGCTTTCTTT	CASSAPPGQLNTEAFF
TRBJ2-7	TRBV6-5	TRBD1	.	TGTGCCAGCAGTACGCGGACAGGGGGGAGCTACGAGCAGTACTTC	CASSTRTGGSYEQYF
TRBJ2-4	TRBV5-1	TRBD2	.	TGCGCCAGCAGCTTCTCGACTAGCGGATCGCCGGGCATTCAGTACTTC	CASSFSTSGSPGIQYF
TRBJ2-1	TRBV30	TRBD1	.	TGTGCCTGGAGCGAACAGGGGGCGCGGAATGAGCAGTTCTTC	CAWSEQGARNEQFF
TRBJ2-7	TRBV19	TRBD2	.	TGTGCCAGTAGTATGAGGGTAGCGGGGTCCTACGAGCAGTACTTC	CASSMRVAGSYEQYF
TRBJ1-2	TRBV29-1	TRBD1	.	TGCAGCGTTGATAGGGACAGCCTTAACTATGGCTACACCTTC	CSVDRDSLNYGYTF
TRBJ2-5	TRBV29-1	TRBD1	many	TGCAGCGCGGGGACAGGGGGAGAGACCCAGTACTTC	CSAGTGGETQYF
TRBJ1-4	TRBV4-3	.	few	TGCGCCAGCAGCCAGTCCAGGGCAACAACTAATGAAAAACTGTTTTTT	CASSQSRATTNEKLFF
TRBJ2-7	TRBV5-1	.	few	TGCGCCAGCAGCTTGCTCCAGGGGGGCTACGAGCAGTACTTC	CASSLLQGGYEQYF
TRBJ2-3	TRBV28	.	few	TGTGCCAGCAGTTCGAGCGGCTTGCGGGCAGATACGCAGTATTTT	CASSSSGLRADTQYF
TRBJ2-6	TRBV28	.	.	TGTGCCAGCATCTCCCTCTGGGGGGTCTCTGGGGCCAACGTCCTGACTTTC	CASISLWGVSGANVLTF
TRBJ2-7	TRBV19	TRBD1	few	TGTGCCAGTAGATCTGGGACAGGGCGGGAGCAGTACTTC	CASRSGTGREQYF
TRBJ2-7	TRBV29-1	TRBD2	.	TGCAGCGTTAGCGGGGCGGAGTCATCCTACGAGCAGTACTTC	CSVSGAESSYEQYF
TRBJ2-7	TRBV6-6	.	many	TGTGCCAGCAGTTACTCTTATGGAGGCGACGAGCAGTACTTC	CASSYSYGGDEQYF
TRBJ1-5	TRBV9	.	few	TGTGCCAGCCGGCGGGGTCGTGGTAGCAATCAGCCCCAGCATTTT	CASRRGRGSNQPQHF
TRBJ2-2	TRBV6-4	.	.	TGTGCCAGCAGTGCCTCGAGAGAGGGCACCGGGGAGCTGTTTTTT	CASSASREGTGELFF
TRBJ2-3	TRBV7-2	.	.	TGTGCCAGCGGGGCCCACATTAGCGGTTACACAGATACGCAGTATTTT	CASGAHISGYTDTQYF
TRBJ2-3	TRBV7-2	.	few	TGTGCCAGCAGCTTAGATGGGGGCGCGGCGGATACGCAGTATTTT	CASSLDGGAADTQYF
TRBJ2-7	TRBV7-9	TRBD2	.	TGTGCCAGCAGCCGGGGACTAGTAGGAGCCGACTACGAGCAGTACTTC	CASSRGLVGADYEQYF
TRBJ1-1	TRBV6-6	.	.	TGTGCCAGCAGCTACAGGGAGCCCGAAGCTTTCTTT	CASSYREPEAFF
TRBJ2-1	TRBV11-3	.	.	TGTGCCAGCAGCTTAGCCTACGGGATAGGGAATGAGCAGTTCTTC	CASSLAYGIGNEQFF
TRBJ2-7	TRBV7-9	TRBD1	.	TGTGCCAGCAGCTTAGACGGACAGGGTTTCTACGAGCAGTACTTC	CASSLDGQGFYEQYF
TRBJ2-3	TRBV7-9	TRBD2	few	TGTGCCAGCAGGCGAGGGACTAGCGGTAGCACAGATACGCAGTATTTT	CASRRGTSGSTDTQYF
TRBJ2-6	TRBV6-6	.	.	TGTGCCAGCACCACAGGATCCGGGGCCAACGTCCTGACTTTC	CASTTGSGANVLTF
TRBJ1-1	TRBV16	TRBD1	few	TGTGCCAGCACCGAACAGGGGGCGATGACTGAAGCTTTCTTT	CASTEQGAMTEAFF
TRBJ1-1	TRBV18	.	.	TGTGCCAGCTCACCACAGGGGTCTTTGCCTGAAGCTTTCTTT	CASSPQGSLPEAFF
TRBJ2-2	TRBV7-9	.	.	TGTGCCAGCAGCTTGGCGATAGGGGGGAACACCGGGGAGCTGTTTTTT	CASSLAIGGNTGELFF
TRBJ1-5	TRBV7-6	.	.	TGTGCCAGCAGCTTAGGGGGAGGCAATCAGCCCCAGCATTTT	CASSLGGGNQPQHF
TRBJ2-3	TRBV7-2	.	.	TGTGCCAGCAGCTTAAGCCTGATCAGCACAGATACGCAGTATTTT	CASSLSLISTDTQYF